The next 10 T cell receptor beta chains were all read from a single sample in a study of control samples from healthy donors and cancer patients. Clones were read by immunoSEQ multiplex PCR, and TCRdb kept only the in-frame ones, dropping some. The top ten clones hold around 16% of a sample with over 80,000 clones, 91% of them seen once. Material: blood. The source of these receptors is a man aged 25 to 40 in good health.

J is TRBJ1-2 and V is TRBV30, with a weak D call TRBD1 (6 bases). Trimming pared 1 base from V and 5 bases from J, leaving 14 bases between. The CDR3 runs 14 residues. CDR1 is GTSNPN, CDR2 SVGIG, per germline (reference sequence). The CDR3 DNA is TGTGCCTGGAGTGGCATGGCAGGGGTGTATGGCTACACCTTC. Translation gives CAWSGMAGVYGYTF.

The V and J genes are TRBV11-2 and TRBJ2-7; 15 nucleotides agree with TRBD2. CDR3 size: 16 residues. The V gene end was trimmed by 5 bases and the J gene end by 3 bases; junction bases not matched to a gene: 5. Germline CDR1 and CDR2: SGHAT and FQNNGV. Written as DNA, the CDR3 is TGTGCCAGCAGCAAAAAGGGACTAGCGGGAGGCTACGAGCAGTACTTC. Encoded protein: CASSKKGLAGGYEQYF.

The chain combines TRBV7-6 with TRBJ2-1; 10 bases map to TRBD2. The CDR3 extends over 15 amino acids. Germline CDR1 is SGHVS and CDR2 is FNYEAQ. Trimming at V came to 6 bases and at J to 6 bases, leaving 8 bases not matched to a gene. The CDR3 protein is CASSSSGGLGNEQFF. In DNA form, the CDR3 reads TGTGCCAGCAGTTCTAGCGGGGGTCTAGGCAATGAGCAGTTCTTC.

The rearrangement links TRBV6-6 to TRBJ1-1; no firm D call. This CDR3 has 14 residues. Germline-derived CDR1 and CDR2 are MNHNY and SVGAGI (reference sequence). V was shortened by 5 bases and J by 5 bases, with 15 bases between the two germline ends. CDR3 sequence reads: CASSPRAKRTEAFF. The CDR3, as DNA: TGTGCCAGCAGTCCTCGGGCTAAAAGGACTGAAGCTTTCTTT.

This chain connects TRBV7-8 to TRBJ1-5, with 7 nucleotides matching TRBD1. This CDR3 region has 19 residues. J gave up 5 bases and V 2 bases, and 18 bases lay outside the gene matches. Germline CDR1 is SGHVS and CDR2 is FQNEAQ. The DNA for the CDR3 is TGTGCCAGCAGCTTAAATACCCCATACGACAGGGTAAAAGATCAGCCCCAGCATTTT. This sequence encodes CASSLNTPYDRVKDQPQHF.

J is TRBJ1-3 and V is TRBV28; a weak D match, TRBD1 (5 bases). Per the germline V gene, CDR1 is MDHEN and CDR2 is SYDVKM. The CDR3 contains 15 residues. Trimming stripped 5 bases from V and 0 bases from J, with 11 bases between. The CDR3 bases are TGTGCCAGCAGTCCCTCGGACAACTCTGGAAACACCATATATTTT. The encoded protein is CASSPSDNSGNTIYF.

V and J are TRBV7-2 and TRBJ2-3; 8 nucleotides align to TRBD2. V shed 2 bases and J 4 bases; nucleotides not matched to a gene: 5. This CDR3 is 15 amino acids long. Germline CDR1 and CDR2: SGHTA and FQGNSA. The DNA of the CDR3 is TGTGCCAGCAGCTTATCGGCGGGGGGCCCAGATACGCAGTATTTT. Its translation is CASSLSAGGPDTQYF.

The chain couples TRBV5-1 to TRBJ1-4; no clear D. Germline V CDR1 and CDR2: SGHRS, YFSETQ. V was pared by 0 bases and J by 4 bases, with 10 bases between. This CDR3 is built from 15 residues. For the CDR3, the DNA is TGCGCCAGCAGCTTGGCCGCACTGAATAATGAAAAACTGTTTTTT. This encodes CASSLAALNNEKLFF.

This clone was recorded once. This chain joins TRBV29-1 and TRBJ2-7; no clear D. The length of the CDR3 is 13 residues. Germline V gene data show CDR1 as SQVTM and CDR2 as ANQGSEA. Between the trimmed V and J ends, which lost 3 bases and 1 base, there was a span of 10 bases. CDR3 sequence (DNA): TGCAGCGTTGAGACCTACAAATCCTACGAGCAGTACTTC. Translated: CSVETYKSYEQYF.

The chain carries TRBV27 and TRBJ2-3, with D perhaps TRBD2 (5 bases). V lost 3 bases to trimming and J lost 3 bases, with 7 bases between them. The CDR3 length is 13 residues. Germline V gene lookup returns CDR1 MNHEY and CDR2 SMNVEV (reference sequence). CDR3 residues: CASSFSGTDTQYF. CDR3 bases: TGTGCCAGCAGTTTTTCGGGGACAGATACGCAGTATTTT.